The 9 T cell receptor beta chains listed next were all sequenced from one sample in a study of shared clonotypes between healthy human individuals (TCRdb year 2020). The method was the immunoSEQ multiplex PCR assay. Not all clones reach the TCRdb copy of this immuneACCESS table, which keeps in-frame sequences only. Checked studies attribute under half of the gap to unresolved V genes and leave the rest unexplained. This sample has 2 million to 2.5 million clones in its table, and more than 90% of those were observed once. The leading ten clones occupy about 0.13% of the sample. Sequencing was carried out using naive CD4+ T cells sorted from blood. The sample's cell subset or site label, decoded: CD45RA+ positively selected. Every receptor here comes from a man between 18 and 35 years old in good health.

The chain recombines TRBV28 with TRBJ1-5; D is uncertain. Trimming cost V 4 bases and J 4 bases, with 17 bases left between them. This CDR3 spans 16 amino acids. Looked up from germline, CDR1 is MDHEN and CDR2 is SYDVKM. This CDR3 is CASSSYSAPRNQPQHF. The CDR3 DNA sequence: TGTGCCAGCAGTTCATACTCGGCGCCTCGAAATCAGCCCCAGCATTTT. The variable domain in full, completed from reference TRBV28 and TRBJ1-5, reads DVKVTQSSRYLVKRTGEKVFLECVQDMDHENMFWYRQDPGLGLRLIYFSYDVKMKEKGDIPEGYSVSREKKERFSLILESASTNQTSMYLCASSSYSAPRNQPQHFGDGTRLSIL.

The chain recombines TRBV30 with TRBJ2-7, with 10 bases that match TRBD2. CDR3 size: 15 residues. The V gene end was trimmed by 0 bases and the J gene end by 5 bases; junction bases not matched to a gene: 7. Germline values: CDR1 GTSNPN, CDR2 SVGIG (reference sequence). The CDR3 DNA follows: TGTGCCTGGAGTGTACTAGGGCTAGCGGGAGACGAGCAGTACTTC. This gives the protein CAWSVLGLAGDEQYF.

CDR3 loop: CASSVAVAGAYEQYF. The CDR3 coding sequence is TGTGCCAGCAGCGTAGCAGTAGCGGGAGCCTACGAGCAGTACTTC. The V gene is TRBV9, the J gene TRBJ2-7, with TRBD2 matching over 9 bases. Germline values: CDR1 SGDLS, CDR2 YYNGEE. V shed 0 bases and J 2 bases; nucleotides not matched to a gene: 3. The CDR3 is 15 residues long.

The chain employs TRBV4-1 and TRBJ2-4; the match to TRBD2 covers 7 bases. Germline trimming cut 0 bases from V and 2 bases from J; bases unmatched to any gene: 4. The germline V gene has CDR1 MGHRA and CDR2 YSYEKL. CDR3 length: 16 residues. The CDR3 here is CASSQEVREPKNIQYF. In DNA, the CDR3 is TGCGCCAGCAGCCAAGAAGTGCGGGAGCCCAAAAACATTCAGTACTTC.

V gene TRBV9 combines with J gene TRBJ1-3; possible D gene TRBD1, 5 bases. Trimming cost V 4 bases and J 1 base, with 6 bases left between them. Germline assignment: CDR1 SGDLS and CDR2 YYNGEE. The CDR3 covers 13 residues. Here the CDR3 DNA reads TGTGCCAGCAGCCGGGGGTCTGGAAACACCATATATTTT. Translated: CASSRGSGNTIYF.

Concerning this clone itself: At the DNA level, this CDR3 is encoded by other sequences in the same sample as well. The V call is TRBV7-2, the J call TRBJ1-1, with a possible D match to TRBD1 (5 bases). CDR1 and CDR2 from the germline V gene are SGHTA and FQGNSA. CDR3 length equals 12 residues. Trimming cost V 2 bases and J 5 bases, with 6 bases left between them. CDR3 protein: CASSLWGTEAFF. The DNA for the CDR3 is TGTGCCAGCAGCTTATGGGGGACTGAAGCTTTCTTT.

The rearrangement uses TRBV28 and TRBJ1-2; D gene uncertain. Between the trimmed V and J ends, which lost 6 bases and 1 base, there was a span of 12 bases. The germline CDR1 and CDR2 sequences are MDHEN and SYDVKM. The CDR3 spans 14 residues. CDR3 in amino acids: CASSPQDGNYGYTF. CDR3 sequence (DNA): TGTGCCAGCAGCCCTCAGGACGGTAACTATGGCTACACCTTC.

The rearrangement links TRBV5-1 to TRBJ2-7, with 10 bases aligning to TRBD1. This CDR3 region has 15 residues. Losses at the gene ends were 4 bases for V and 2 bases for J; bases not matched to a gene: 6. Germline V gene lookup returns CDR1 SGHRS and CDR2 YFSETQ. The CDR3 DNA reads TGCGCCAGCAGCCGGACCGGGACAGGGGCCTACGAGCAGTACTTC. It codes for CASSRTGTGAYEQYF.

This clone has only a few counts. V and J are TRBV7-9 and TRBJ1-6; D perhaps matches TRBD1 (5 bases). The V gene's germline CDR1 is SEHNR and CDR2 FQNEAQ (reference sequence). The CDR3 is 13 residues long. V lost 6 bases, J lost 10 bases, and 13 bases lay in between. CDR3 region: CASSITGQSPLHF. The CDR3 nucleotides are TGTGCCAGCAGTATCACAGGCCAATCACCCCTCCACTTT.